Below, one TCR beta chain is given with its context. V dropped 6 bases and J dropped 4 bases, with 12 bases sitting between them. CDR3 length equals 13 residues. Germline V gene lookup returns CDR1 MDHEN and CDR2 SYDVKM. The source of the sample is a study of blood T cell repertoires in COVID-19. Overall study: Collection of acute and convalescent COVID-19 samples took place in the United States, Italy and Spain. PBMCs, B-cell-depleted T cells, or T cells were the source of the cDNA or gDNA that made up the material.

TCRdb's table, derived via immunoSEQ multiplex PCR, lists solely in-frame clones and lacks some. Here the sample spans 98,000 or so clones, roughly 90% being singletons. The sequenced sample was peripheral blood. The source of this sequence is a human donor in a cohort sampled during active COVID-19. The genes are TRBV28 and TRBJ1-1; D remains unclear. CDR3 residues: CASRGTTPTEAFF. The CDR3 DNA reads TGTGCCAGCAGAGGCACTACCCCCACTGAAGCTTTCTTT. The whole variable domain, remainder taken from reference TRBV28 and TRBJ1-1, is DVKVTQSSRYLVKRTGEKVFLECVQDMDHENMFWYRQDPGLGLRLIYFSYDVKMKEKGDIPEGYSVSREKKERFSLILESASTNQTSMYLCASRGTTPTEAFFGQGTRLTVV.